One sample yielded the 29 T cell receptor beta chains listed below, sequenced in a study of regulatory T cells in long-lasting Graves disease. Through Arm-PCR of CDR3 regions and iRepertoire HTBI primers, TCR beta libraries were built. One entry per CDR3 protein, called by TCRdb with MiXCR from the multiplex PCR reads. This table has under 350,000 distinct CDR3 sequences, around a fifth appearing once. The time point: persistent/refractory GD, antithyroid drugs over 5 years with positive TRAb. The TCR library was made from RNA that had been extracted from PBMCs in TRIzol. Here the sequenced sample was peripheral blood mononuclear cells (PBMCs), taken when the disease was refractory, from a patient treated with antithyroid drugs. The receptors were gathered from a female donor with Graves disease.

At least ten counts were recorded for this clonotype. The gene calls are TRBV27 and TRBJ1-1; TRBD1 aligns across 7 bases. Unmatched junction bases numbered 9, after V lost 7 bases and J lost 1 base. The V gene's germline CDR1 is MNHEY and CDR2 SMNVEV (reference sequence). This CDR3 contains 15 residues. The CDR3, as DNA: TGTGCCAGCATCCCCAGGGGGAACCGGAACACTGAAGCTTTCTTT. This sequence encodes CASIPRGNRNTEAFF.

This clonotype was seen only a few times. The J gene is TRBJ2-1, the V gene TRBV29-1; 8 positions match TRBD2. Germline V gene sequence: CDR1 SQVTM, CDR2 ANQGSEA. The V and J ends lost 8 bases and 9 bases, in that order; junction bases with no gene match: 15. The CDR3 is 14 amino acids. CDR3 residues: CSLDPSGSFSEQFF. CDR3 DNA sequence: TGCAGCTTAGACCCCAGCGGGAGCTTTAGTGAGCAGTTCTTC.

The CDR3 nucleotides are TGCAGCGTTAGAAGCGGGAACACAGATACGCAGTATTTT. It translates to CSVRSGNTDTQYF. V is TRBV29-1 and J is TRBJ2-3, with TRBD2 matching 7 bases. Germline CDR1 is SQVTM and CDR2 is ANQGSEA. V lost 5 bases, J lost 2 bases, and 4 bases stayed unmatched. The CDR3 spans 13 residues.

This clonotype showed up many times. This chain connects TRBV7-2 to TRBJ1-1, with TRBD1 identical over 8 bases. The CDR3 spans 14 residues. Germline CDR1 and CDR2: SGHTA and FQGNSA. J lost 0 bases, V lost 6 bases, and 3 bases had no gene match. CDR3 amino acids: CASSLDRVNTEAFF. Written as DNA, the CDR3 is TGTGCCAGCAGTTTGGACAGGGTGAACACTGAAGCTTTCTTT.

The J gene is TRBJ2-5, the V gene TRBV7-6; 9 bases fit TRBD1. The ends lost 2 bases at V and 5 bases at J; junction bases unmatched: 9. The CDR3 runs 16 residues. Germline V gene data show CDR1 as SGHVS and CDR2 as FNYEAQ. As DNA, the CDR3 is TGTGCCAGCAGCTTACTCTTACAGGGGGCTGTGGAGACCCAGTACTTC. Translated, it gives CASSLLLQGAVETQYF.

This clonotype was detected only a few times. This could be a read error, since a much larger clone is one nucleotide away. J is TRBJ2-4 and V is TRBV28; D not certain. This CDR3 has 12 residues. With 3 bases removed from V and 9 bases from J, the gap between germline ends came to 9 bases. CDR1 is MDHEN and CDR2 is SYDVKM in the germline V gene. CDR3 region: CASSLVRSIQYF. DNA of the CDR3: TGTGCCAGCAGTTTGGTCCGAAGCATTCAGTACTTC.

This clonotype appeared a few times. Written as DNA, the CDR3 is TGTGCCACGGGGTTAGTCTCCTACAATGAGCAGTTCTTC. Protein sequence: CATGLVSYNEQFF. The rearrangement uses TRBV15 and TRBJ2-1; D gene unclear. CDR1 is LNHNV and CDR2 is YYDKDF in the germline V gene (reference sequence). This CDR3 is 13 amino acids long. The germline V and J ends were trimmed by 9 bases and 0 bases, with 9 bases remaining between them. The full variable domain, rest sourced from reference TRBV15 and TRBJ2-1, is DAMVIQNPRYQVTQFGKPVTLSCSQTLNHNVMYWYQQKSSQAPKLLFHYYDKDFNNEADTPDNFQSRRPNTSFCFLDIRSPGLGDTAMYLCATGLVSYNEQFFGPGTRLTVL.

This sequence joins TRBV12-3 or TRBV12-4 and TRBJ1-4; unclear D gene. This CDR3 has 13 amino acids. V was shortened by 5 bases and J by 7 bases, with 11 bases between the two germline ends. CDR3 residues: CASSPLGIEKLFF. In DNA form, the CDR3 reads TGTGCCAGCAGTCCACTGGGAATTGAAAAACTGTTTTTT.

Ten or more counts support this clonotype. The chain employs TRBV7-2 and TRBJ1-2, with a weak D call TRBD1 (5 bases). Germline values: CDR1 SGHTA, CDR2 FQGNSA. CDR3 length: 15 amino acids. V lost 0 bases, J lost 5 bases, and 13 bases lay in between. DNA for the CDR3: TGTGCCAGCAGCTTAGCAGAGGAGGGGCTGTATGGCTACACCTTC. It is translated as CASSLAEEGLYGYTF.

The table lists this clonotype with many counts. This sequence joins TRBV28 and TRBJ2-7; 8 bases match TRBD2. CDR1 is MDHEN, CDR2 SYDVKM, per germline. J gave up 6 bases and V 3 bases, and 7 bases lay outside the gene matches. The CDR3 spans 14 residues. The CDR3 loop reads CASSFNREGLEQYF. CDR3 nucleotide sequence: TGTGCCAGCAGTTTTAATCGGGAGGGCCTCGAGCAGTACTTC.

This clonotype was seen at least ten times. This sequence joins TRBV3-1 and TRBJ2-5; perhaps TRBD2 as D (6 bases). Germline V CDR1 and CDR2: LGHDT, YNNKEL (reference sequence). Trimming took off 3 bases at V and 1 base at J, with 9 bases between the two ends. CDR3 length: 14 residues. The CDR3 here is CASSQSSGQETQYF. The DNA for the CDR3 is TGTGCCAGCAGCCAGAGTAGCGGCCAAGAGACCCAGTACTTC.

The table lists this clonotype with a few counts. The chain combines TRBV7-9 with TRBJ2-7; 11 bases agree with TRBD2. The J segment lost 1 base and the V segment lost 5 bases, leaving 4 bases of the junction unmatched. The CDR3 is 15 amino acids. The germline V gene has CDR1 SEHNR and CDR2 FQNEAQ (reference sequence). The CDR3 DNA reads TGTGCCAGCAGCGGCGGGACTAGCGGTTCCTACGAGCAGTACTTC. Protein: CASSGGTSGSYEQYF.

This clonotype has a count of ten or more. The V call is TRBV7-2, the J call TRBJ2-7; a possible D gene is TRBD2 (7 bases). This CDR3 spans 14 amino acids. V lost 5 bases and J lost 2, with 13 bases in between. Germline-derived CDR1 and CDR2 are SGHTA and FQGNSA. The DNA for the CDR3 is TGTGCCAGCAGCCGAGGGGGGGCTACCTACGAGCAGTACTTC. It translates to CASSRGGATYEQYF.

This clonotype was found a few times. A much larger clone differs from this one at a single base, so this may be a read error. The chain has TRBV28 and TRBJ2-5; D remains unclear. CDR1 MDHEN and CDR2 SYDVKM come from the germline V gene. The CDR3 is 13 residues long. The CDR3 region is CAGSLRRKETQYF. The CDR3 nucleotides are TGTGCCGGCAGTTTAAGACGAAAAGAGACCCAGTACTTC.

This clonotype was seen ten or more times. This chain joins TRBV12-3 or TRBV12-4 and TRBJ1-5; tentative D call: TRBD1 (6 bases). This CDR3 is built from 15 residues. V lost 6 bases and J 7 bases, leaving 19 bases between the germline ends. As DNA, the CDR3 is TGTGCCAGCAGCGTTAGTGGGGGGCGGCGGCAGCCCCAGCATTTT. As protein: CASSVSGGRRQPQHF.

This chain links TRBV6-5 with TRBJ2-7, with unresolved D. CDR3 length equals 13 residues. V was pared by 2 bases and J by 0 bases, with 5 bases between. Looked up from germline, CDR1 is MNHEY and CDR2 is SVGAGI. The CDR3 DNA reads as TGTGCCAGCAGTTACACCAACTCCTACGAGCAGTACTTC. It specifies CASSYTNSYEQYF.

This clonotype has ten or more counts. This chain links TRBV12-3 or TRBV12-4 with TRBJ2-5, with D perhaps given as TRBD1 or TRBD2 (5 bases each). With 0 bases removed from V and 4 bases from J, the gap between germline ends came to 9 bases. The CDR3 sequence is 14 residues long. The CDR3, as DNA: TGTGCCAGCAGTTTAGCGCCAGGGACAGAGACCCAGTACTTC. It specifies CASSLAPGTETQYF.

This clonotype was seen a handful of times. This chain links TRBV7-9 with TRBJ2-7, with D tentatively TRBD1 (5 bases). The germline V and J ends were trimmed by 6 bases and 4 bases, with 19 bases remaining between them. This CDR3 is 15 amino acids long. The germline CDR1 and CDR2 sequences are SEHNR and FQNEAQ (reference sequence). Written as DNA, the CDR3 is TGTGCCAGCAGTCTTACGCAGGGCATCGGGTACGAGCAGTACTTC. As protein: CASSLTQGIGYEQYF.

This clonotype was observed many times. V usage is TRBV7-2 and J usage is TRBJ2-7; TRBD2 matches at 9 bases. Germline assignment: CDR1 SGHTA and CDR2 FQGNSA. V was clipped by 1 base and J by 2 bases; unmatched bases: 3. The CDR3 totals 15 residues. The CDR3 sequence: CASSLGGGRAYEQYF. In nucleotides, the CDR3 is TGTGCCAGCAGCTTAGGTGGCGGGAGGGCCTACGAGCAGTACTTC.

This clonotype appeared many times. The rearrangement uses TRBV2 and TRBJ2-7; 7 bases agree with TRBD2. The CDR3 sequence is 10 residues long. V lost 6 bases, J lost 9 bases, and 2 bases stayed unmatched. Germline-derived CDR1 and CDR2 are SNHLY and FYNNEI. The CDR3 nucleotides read TGTGCCAGCAGGGGAGGGGCGCAGTACTTC. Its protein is CASRGGAQYF.

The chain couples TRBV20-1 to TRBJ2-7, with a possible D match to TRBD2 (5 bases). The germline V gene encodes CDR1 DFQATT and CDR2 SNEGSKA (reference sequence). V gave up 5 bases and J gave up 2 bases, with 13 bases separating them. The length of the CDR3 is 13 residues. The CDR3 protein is CSAGSPDAYEQYF. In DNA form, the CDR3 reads TGCAGTGCTGGGAGCCCAGACGCCTACGAGCAGTACTTC.

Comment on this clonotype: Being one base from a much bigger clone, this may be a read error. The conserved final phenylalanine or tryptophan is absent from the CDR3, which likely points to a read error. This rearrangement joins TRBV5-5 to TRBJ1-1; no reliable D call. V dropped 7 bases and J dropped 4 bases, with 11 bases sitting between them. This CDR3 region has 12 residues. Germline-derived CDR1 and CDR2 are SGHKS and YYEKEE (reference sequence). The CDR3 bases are TGTGCCAGCGGAGACTCGAGCACTGAAGCTTTCCTT. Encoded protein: CASGDSSTEAFL.

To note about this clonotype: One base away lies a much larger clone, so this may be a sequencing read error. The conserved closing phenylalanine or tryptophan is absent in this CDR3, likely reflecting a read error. The CDR3 spells CASSSGHLMANTGELFL. The CDR3 nucleotides are TGTGCCAGCAGTTCGGGACACCTGATGGCGAACACCGGGGAGCTGTTTCTT. V is TRBV6-5 and J is TRBJ2-2, with D tentatively TRBD1 (6 bases). Trimming cost V 4 bases and J 0 bases, with 15 bases left between them. The CDR3 contains 17 residues. The germline CDR1 and CDR2 sequences are MNHEY and SVGAGI.

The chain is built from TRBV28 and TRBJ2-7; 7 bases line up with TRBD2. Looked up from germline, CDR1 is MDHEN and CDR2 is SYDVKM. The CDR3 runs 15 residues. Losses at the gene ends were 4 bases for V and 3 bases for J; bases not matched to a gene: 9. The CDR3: CASSSLADSFYEQYF. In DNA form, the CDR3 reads TGTGCCAGCAGTTCGCTAGCGGATAGTTTCTACGAGCAGTACTTC.

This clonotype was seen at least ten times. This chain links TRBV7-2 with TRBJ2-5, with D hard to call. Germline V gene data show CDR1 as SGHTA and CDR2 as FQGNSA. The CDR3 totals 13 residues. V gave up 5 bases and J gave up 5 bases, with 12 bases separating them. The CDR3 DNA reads TGTGCCAGCAGCCCCCGTCCCTGGGAGACCCAGTACTTC. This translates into CASSPRPWETQYF.

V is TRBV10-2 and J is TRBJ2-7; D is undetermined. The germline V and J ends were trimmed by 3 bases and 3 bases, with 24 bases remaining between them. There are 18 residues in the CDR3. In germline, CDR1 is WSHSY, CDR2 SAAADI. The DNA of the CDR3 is TGCGCCAGCAGTGACTCCGGGTGGTTCGAACCCCTCCGCTACGAGCAGTACTTC. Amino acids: CASSDSGWFEPLRYEQYF.

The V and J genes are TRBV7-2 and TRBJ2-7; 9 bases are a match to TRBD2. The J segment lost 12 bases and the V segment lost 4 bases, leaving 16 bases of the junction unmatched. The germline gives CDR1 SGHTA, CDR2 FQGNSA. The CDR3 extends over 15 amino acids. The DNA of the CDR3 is TGTGCCAGCAGCTCCATAGCGGGAGTAGCTGGGCCGAGGTACTTC. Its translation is CASSSIAGVAGPRYF. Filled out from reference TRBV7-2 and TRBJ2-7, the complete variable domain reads GAGVSQSPSNKVTEKGKDVELRCDPISGHTALYWYRQSLGQGLEFLIYFQGNSAPDKSGLPSDRFSAERTGGSVSTLTIQRTQQEDSAVYLCASSSIAGVAGPRYFGPGTRLTVT.

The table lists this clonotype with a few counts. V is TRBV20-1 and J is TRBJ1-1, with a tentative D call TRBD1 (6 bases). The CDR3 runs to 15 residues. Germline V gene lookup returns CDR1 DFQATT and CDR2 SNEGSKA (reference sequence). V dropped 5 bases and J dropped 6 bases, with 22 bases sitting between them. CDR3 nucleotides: TGCAGTGCTGTTGGAGCAGGGGCCGGAGAGTCTGAAGCTTTCTTT. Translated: CSAVGAGAGESEAFF.

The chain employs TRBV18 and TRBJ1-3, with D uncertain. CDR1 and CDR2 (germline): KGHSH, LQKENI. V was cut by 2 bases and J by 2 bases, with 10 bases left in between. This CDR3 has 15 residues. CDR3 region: CASSPAAVAGNTIYF. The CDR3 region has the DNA TGTGCCAGCTCACCAGCGGCAGTTGCTGGAAACACCATATATTTT.